The following is a TCR beta chain sequence with its context. As yet, its antigen is unknown. The data originate from a study of shared clonotypes between healthy human individuals. V was clipped by 4 bases and J by 0 bases; unmatched bases: 7. In germline, CDR1 is SGHNT, CDR2 YYREEE (reference sequence). The CDR3 totals 16 residues. The unsorted PBMC replicate PCRs were performed with about 300 ng DNA, approximately 27,000 T cell genomes. Sequencing was performed with immunoSEQ multiplex PCR; in TCRdb, only in-frame clones are kept and a portion is missing. The table includes hundreds of thousands of clones, roughly 79% detected once. Study outcomes and limitations: In this cohort, only blood was sampled, and tissue repertoires likely differ. There were few donors, and this limited the genetic and exposure-history diversity represented.

The chain links TRBV5-4 to TRBJ2-3, with 8 bases identical to TRBD2. Sequencing was carried out using PBMCs. This sequence originates from a woman in her thirties or forties in good health. Some clones in this sample may be carry-over from other donors' samples. For the CDR3, the DNA is TGTGCCAGCAGCAAAGTCCCTAGCGGGAGCACAGATACGCAGTATTTT. Its protein product is CASSKVPSGSTDTQYF.